A selection of T cell receptor beta chains follows, all from one sample in a study of neurological immune-mediated disorders. TCRdb analysed the 5' RACE reads with MiXCR anew, one entry per CDR3 protein. The table lists over 55,000 distinct CDR3 sequences, 8.5% to 10% of them singletons. Sequencing was carried out using PBMCs. These receptors came from a man aged 25 to 45 in good health. Both conserved end residues are part of each CDR3. A D gene is named only where the DNA matches it firmly. Size is stated for part of the rows, as once, few or many counts, or as a class when the clone is expanded.

-	TRBV28	TRBJ1-5	few	TGTGCCAGCAGTTTTCCGAAAGGCAATCAGCCCCAGCATTTT	CASSFPKGNQPQHF
-	TRBV20-1	TRBJ1-5	many	TGCAGTGCTAGAGATACGGGGGGTCAGCCCCAGCATTTT	CSARDTGGQPQHF
-	TRBV7-6	TRBJ2-3	many	TGTGCCAGCAGCTTAGTGGGGCGGGGGCCAGATACGCAGTATTTT	CASSLVGRGPDTQYF
-	TRBV5-1	TRBJ2-1	-	TGCGCCAGCAGCGCCAGGGGAGTCAGTTACAATGAGCAGTTCTTC	CASSARGVSYNEQFF
TRBD2	TRBV5-1	TRBJ2-3	-	TGCGCCAGCAAACCCGTAGCGGGAGTCTCCTACAATGAGCAGTATTTT	CASKPVAGVSYNEQYF
TRBD2	TRBV10-3	TRBJ2-1	few	TGTGCCATCAGTGGACCGGAGGGAGCGGGAGTTTGGGATGAGCAGTTCTTC	CAISGPEGAGVWDEQFF
TRBD2	TRBV4-1	TRBJ2-7	many	TGCGCCAGCAGCCAATCTGTAGCGGGACCCTCCTACGAGCAGTACTTC	CASSQSVAGPSYEQYF
-	TRBV30	TRBJ1-1	few	TGTGCCTGGAGTGTAGGGGCATTTTATACTTTCTTT	CAWSVGAFYTFF
TRBD1	TRBV5-5	TRBJ2-5	few	TGTGCCAGCAGCTTGGCCGGGACAGGAACCCAAGAGACCCAGTACTTC	CASSLAGTGTQETQYF
-	TRBV25-1	TRBJ2-2	many	TGTGCCAGCAGTGAAGGCATTCAAAACACCGGGGAGCTGTTTTTT	CASSEGIQNTGELFF
TRBD2	TRBV9	TRBJ2-7	many	TGTGCCAGCAGCGCCGGGACTAGCGGGAGGCGTAGGGGTCACGAGCAGTACTTC	CASSAGTSGRRRGHEQYF
TRBD1	TRBV12-3/TRBV12-4	TRBJ2-7	many	TGTGCCAGCAGTTTAAAAGGGACAGGGGCAACGGAGCAGTACTTC	CASSLKGTGATEQYF
-	TRBV28	TRBJ2-3	many	TGTGCCAGCAGTATTAGACTAAGCACAGATACGCAGTATTTT	CASSIRLSTDTQYF
-	TRBV7-9	TRBJ1-1	many	TGTGCCAGCAGCATTACACGGATGAACACTGAAGCTTTCTTT	CASSITRMNTEAFF
-	TRBV3-1	TRBJ2-2	many	TGTGCCAGCAGCTTAACCGGGCTTGGCACCGGGGAGCTGTTTTTT	CASSLTGLGTGELFF
-	TRBV29-1	TRBJ2-1	many	TGCAGCGTTGAATGGCTATATAATGACAATGAGCAGTTCTTC	CSVEWLYNDNEQFF
-	TRBV3-1	TRBJ2-5	many	TGTGCCAGCAGCCATACGGCGAATCAAGAGACCCAGTACTTC	CASSHTANQETQYF
TRBD1	TRBV20-1	TRBJ2-7	many	TGCAGTGCTGTGGACAGGGGGAAAATCTCCTACGAGCAGTACTTC	CSAVDRGKISYEQYF
TRBD1	TRBV7-3	TRBJ2-5	few	TGTGCCAGCAGCTTATTCCCAAACGACAGGGGGCCACTTGGAGAGACCCAGTACTTC	CASSLFPNDRGPLGETQYF
-	TRBV11-1	TRBJ2-7	many	TGTGCCAGCAGCTACCCGGGACGGTACTACGAGCAGTACTTC	CASSYPGRYYEQYF
-	TRBV6-5	TRBJ1-2	-	TGTGCCAGCAGTTACGAGCCTTCCAGCTATGGCTACACCTTC	CASSYEPSSYGYTF
-	TRBV20-1	TRBJ2-7	many	TGCAGTGCTAGGGGGGCCAGCGGGAAATTCTACGAGCAGTACTTC	CSARGASGKFYEQYF
TRBD1	TRBV6-5	TRBJ2-2	many	TGTGCCAGCAGGAAAACCCGGACAGGGGTCTCCGGGGAGCTGTTTTTT	CASRKTRTGVSGELFF
TRBD2	TRBV29-1	TRBJ2-7	many	TGCAGCGTTGACGGGACTAGTGGCGAGCAGTACTTC	CSVDGTSGEQYF
TRBD1	TRBV6-1	TRBJ2-1	-	TGTGCCAGCAGTGAACGGACAGGTACTAATGAGCAGTTCTTC	CASSERTGTNEQFF
-	TRBV27	TRBJ1-4	many	TGTGCCAGCAGTTTATGGGCAGCAACTAATGAAAAACTGTTTTTT	CASSLWAATNEKLFF
-	TRBV2	TRBJ1-2	many	TGTGCCAGCAGCGGTGACAGGACTCCCCATGGCTACACCTTC	CASSGDRTPHGYTF
-	TRBV6-1	TRBJ2-7	many	TGTGCCAGCAGCCCCGTAACAGGGACCCATCCCTACGAGCAGTACTTC	CASSPVTGTHPYEQYF
-	TRBV7-8	TRBJ2-2	many	TGTGCCAGCAGCTTAAGGACCGGGGCAAGTCACACCGGGGAGCTGTTTTTT	CASSLRTGASHTGELFF
TRBD2	TRBV4-1	TRBJ2-7	many	TGCGCCAGCAGCCAAGATGGGACTAGCGGATGGGATGACGAGCAGTACTTC	CASSQDGTSGWDDEQYF
TRBD1	TRBV5-6	TRBJ1-1	-	TGTGCCAGCAGCAGGGACAGGGGGACGACTGAAGCTTTCTTT	CASSRDRGTTEAFF
TRBD2	TRBV28	TRBJ2-7	-	TGTGCCAGCAGTCGCGTACTAGCGGGAGTGGTTGAGCAGTACTTC	CASSRVLAGVVEQYF
-	TRBV7-9	TRBJ2-7	-	TGTGCCAGCAGCCCCGGGACCGACAATTACGAGCAGTACTTC	CASSPGTDNYEQYF
-	TRBV20-1	TRBJ1-4	many	TGCAGTGCTAGGCGGGACTACTCAACTAATGAAAAACTGTTTTTT	CSARRDYSTNEKLFF
TRBD2	TRBV20-1	TRBJ2-1	many	TGCAGTGCAGCCGGGACTAGCGGTCAGACCCTTTCTACGGATGAGCAGTTCTTC	CSAAGTSGQTLSTDEQFF
-	TRBV5-5	TRBJ2-1	many	TGTGCCAGCAGCCCCTTAACCTACAATGAGCAGTTCTTC	CASSPLTYNEQFF